This TCR beta chain was documented in a study of T cell changes during pregnancy in multiple sclerosis. The repertoire was sequenced with immunoSEQ multiplex PCR; TCRdb's copy has only in-frame clones and lacks some. This repertoire shows about 31,000 clones, roughly 91% found once; its top ten account for 0.35% to 0.5%. The ends were cut back, 3 bases at V and 7 bases at J, with 13 bases in the middle. CDR3 length: 13 residues. Germline CDR1 reads SGHTA; CDR2 reads FQGNSA. The TCR comes from a female donor with multiple sclerosis, enrolled in a pregnancy study. The sample here was CD4+ T cells from peripheral blood mononuclear cells, taken in the second trimester of pregnancy. The chain combines TRBV7-2 with TRBJ2-7; D unresolved. The CDR3 region has the DNA TGTGCCAGCAGCTTCGGCCCAGAGAGGGAGCAGTACTTC. Translating it yields CASSFGPEREQYF. Using reference TRBV7-2 and TRBJ2-7 for the parts outside the CDR3, the full variable domain is GAGVSQSPSNKVTEKGKDVELRCDPISGHTALYWYRQSLGQGLEFLIYFQGNSAPDKSGLPSDRFSAERTGGSVSTLTIQRTQQEDSAVYLCASSFGPEREQYFGPGTRLTVT.